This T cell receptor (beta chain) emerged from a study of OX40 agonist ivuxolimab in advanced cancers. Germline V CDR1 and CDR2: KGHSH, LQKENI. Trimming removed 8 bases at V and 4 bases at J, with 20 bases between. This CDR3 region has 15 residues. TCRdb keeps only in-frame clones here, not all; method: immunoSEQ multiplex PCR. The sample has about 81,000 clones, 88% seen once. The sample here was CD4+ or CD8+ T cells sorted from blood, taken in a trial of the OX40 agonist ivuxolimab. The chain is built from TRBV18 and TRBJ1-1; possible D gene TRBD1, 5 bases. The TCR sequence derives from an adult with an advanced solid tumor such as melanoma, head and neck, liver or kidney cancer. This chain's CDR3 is CASGAPGREVTEAFF. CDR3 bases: TGTGCCAGCGGGGCCCCAGGTAGAGAGGTCACTGAAGCTTTCTTT.